This T cell receptor (beta chain) emerged from a study of Graves' ophthalmopathy and Graves' hyperthyroidism. Study-level points and caveats: Clonotypes were expanded in thyroid at above 0.001 frequency, and most also appeared in blood.

Excluded were patients with other autoimmune diseases, uncontrolled infections, pregnancy or lactation. This clonotype was seen many times. What it binds is unknown. Germline V lookup: CDR1 SQVTM, CDR2 ANQGSEA. Trimming removed 4 bases at V and 4 bases at J, with 10 bases between. This CDR3 has 12 residues. Transcripts of RNA were the source for amplifying TCR beta CDR3 regions. Following a first-round RT-PCR that used HTBI primers, a second-round multiplex PCR was carried out. One entry per CDR3 protein results from TCRdb running MiXCR on the multiplex PCR reads. The sample has 300,000 or so distinct CDR3 sequences; under 20% are singletons.

This clonotype was sampled from an adult man with Graves' ophthalmopathy. The rearrangement uses TRBV29-1 and TRBJ1-2; D is unclear. The sample comprised peripheral blood. In DNA, the CDR3 is TGCAGCGTTGTTGTTCCCCCCTATGGCTACACCTTC. It encodes CSVVVPPYGYTF. The full variable domain, rest sourced from reference TRBV29-1 and TRBJ1-2, is SAVISQKPSRDICQRGTSLTIQCQVDSQVTMMFWYRQQPGQSLTLIATANQGSEATYESGFVIDKFPISRPNLTFSTLTVSNMSPEDSSIYLCSVVVPPYGYTFGSGTRLTVV.